The rows below give T cell receptor beta chains drawn from one sample of a study of cytomegalovirus exposure and HLA in healthy donors. Measured with immunoSEQ multiplex PCR; TCRdb has only the in-frame clones, and not every one. Of 100,000 to 120,000 clones listed, 76% are singletons. The sequenced material came from PBMCs. Source of these receptors: a man aged 25 to 40 in good health and CMV-seropositive. CDR3s include the opening cysteine and the closing phenylalanine or tryptophan. Each record gives: CDR3 protein, CDR3 DNA, clone size, D gene, J gene, CDR3 length, V gene. The D gene is left open where the match is weak. Clone size, where shown, is once, few, many, or a class for clones that have expanded.

CDR3: CASSLRGGHEQFF
DNA: TGTGCCAGCAGCTTGCGTGGGGGCCATGAGCAGTTCTTC
size: .
D: .
J: TRBJ2-1
length: 13
V: TRBV7-9

CDR3: CASTPDKLKIVGTQYF
DNA: TGTGCCAGTACCCCGGACAAGCTGAAAATAGTTGGTACGCAGTATTTT
size: few
D: .
J: TRBJ2-3
length: 16
V: TRBV19

CDR3: CASSQAWTMNTEAFF
DNA: TGCGCCAGCAGCCAAGCGTGGACTATGAACACTGAAGCTTTCTTT
size: .
D: .
J: TRBJ1-1
length: 15
V: TRBV4-3

CDR3: CASSLRSREQFF
DNA: TGTGCCAGCAGCCTTAGATCGCGTGAGCAGTTCTTC
size: .
D: .
J: TRBJ2-1
length: 12
V: TRBV7-2

CDR3: CASSSSGGRYEQYF
DNA: TGTGCCAGCAGCTCTTCGGGGGGGCGATACGAGCAGTACTTC
size: .
D: TRBD2
J: TRBJ2-7
length: 14
V: TRBV7-2

CDR3: CASSARQGEVYEQYF
DNA: TGTGCCAGCAGCGCGCGACAGGGGGAAGTTTACGAGCAGTACTTC
size: .
D: TRBD1
J: TRBJ2-7
length: 15
V: TRBV14

CDR3: CASSYSKTGFYNEQFF
DNA: TGTGCCAGCAGTTACTCGAAGACAGGGTTCTACAATGAGCAGTTCTTC
size: .
D: TRBD1
J: TRBJ2-1
length: 16
V: TRBV6-5

CDR3: CASRTGGADGYTF
DNA: TGTGCCAGCAGGACAGGGGGCGCGGATGGCTACACCTTC
size: .
D: TRBD1
J: TRBJ1-2
length: 13
V: TRBV27

CDR3: CASSDPRDRVYNEQFF
DNA: TGCGCCAGCAGTGACCCACGGGACAGAGTTTACAATGAGCAGTTCTTC
size: .
D: TRBD1
J: TRBJ2-1
length: 16
V: TRBV10-2

CDR3: CASSRNQGVGGYTF
DNA: TGTGCCAGCAGTCGTAACCAGGGGGTGGGTGGCTACACCTTC
size: .
D: TRBD1
J: TRBJ1-2
length: 14
V: TRBV7-2

CDR3: CSAGQTNYNEQFF
DNA: TGCAGCGCGGGACAGACTAACTACAATGAGCAGTTCTTC
size: .
D: TRBD1
J: TRBJ2-1
length: 13
V: TRBV29-1

CDR3: CASTSSAGESPLHF
DNA: TGTGCCAGCACCTCCTCTGCGGGGGAATCACCCCTCCACTTT
size: .
D: .
J: TRBJ1-6
length: 14
V: TRBV27

CDR3: CASSQAGGPGDTQYF
DNA: TGTGCCAGCAGCCAAGCGGGGGGGCCGGGAGATACGCAGTATTTT
size: .
D: TRBD2
J: TRBJ2-3
length: 15
V: TRBV5-4

CDR3: CASSSAGANTGELFF
DNA: TGTGCCAGCAGCTCCGCAGGGGCGAACACCGGGGAGCTGTTTTTT
size: .
D: .
J: TRBJ2-2
length: 15
V: TRBV7-2

CDR3: CASSVQYEQYF
DNA: TGCGCCAGCAGTGTACAGTACGAGCAGTACTTC
size: .
D: .
J: TRBJ2-7
length: 11
V: TRBV10-2

CDR3: CSAPPGHGWDNEQFF
DNA: TGCAGCGCCCCCCCAGGGCATGGATGGGACAATGAGCAGTTCTTC
size: .
D: .
J: TRBJ2-1
length: 15
V: TRBV29-1

CDR3: CASSLLGVRGRGTEAFF
DNA: TGTGCCAGCAGTTTATTGGGGGTCAGGGGACGGGGCACTGAAGCTTTCTTT
size: .
D: .
J: TRBJ1-1
length: 17
V: TRBV28

CDR3: CASSSWSGGTEAFF
DNA: TGTGCCAGCAGCTCCTGGTCCGGGGGGACTGAAGCTTTCTTT
size: few
D: .
J: TRBJ1-1
length: 14
V: TRBV14

CDR3: CAWREAGTNEKLFF
DNA: TGTGCCTGGAGGGAGGCCGGGACTAATGAAAAACTGTTTTTT
size: .
D: .
J: TRBJ1-4
length: 14
V: TRBV30

CDR3: CASSQRPGQGPYEQYF
DNA: TGCGCCAGCAGCCAACGTCCGGGACAGGGTCCCTACGAGCAGTACTTC
size: .
D: TRBD1
J: TRBJ2-7
length: 16
V: TRBV4-1

CDR3: CASSQGGTEAFF
DNA: TGTGCGAGTAGCCAGGGTGGGACTGAAGCTTTCTTT
size: .
D: .
J: TRBJ1-1
length: 12
V: TRBV19

CDR3: CASILGTGGGETQYF
DNA: TGTGCCAGCATCTTGGGGACAGGGGGGGGAGAGACCCAGTACTTC
size: few
D: TRBD1
J: TRBJ2-5
length: 15
V: TRBV11-2

CDR3: CASSRDREYGGYTF
DNA: TGTGCCAGCAGCCGAGACAGGGAGTACGGCGGCTACACCTTC
size: once
D: TRBD1
J: TRBJ1-2
length: 14
V: TRBV6-5

CDR3: CASSVGQGDYEQYF
DNA: TGTGCCAGCAGCGTAGGGCAGGGGGACTACGAGCAGTACTTC
size: .
D: TRBD1
J: TRBJ2-7
length: 14
V: TRBV9

CDR3: CASSLGVPTNPSYEQYF
DNA: TGCGCCAGCAGCCTAGGGGTCCCGACGAACCCTTCCTACGAGCAGTACTTC
size: .
D: .
J: TRBJ2-7
length: 17
V: TRBV4-1

CDR3: CASSLGRTGANTEAFF
DNA: TGTGCCAGCAGCTTAGGACGGACAGGGGCGAACACTGAAGCTTTCTTT
size: .
D: TRBD1
J: TRBJ1-1
length: 16
V: TRBV7-8

CDR3: CASSETVRAGWTDTQYF
DNA: TGTGCCAGCAGCGAAACCGTTCGGGCAGGGTGGACAGATACGCAGTATTTT
size: .
D: .
J: TRBJ2-3
length: 17
V: TRBV7-6

CDR3: CASSLRDRPTEAFF
DNA: TGTGCCAGCAGTTTGAGGGATCGTCCCACTGAAGCTTTCTTT
size: few
D: .
J: TRBJ1-1
length: 14
V: TRBV28